This T cell receptor (beta chain) was identified in a study of blood T cell repertoires in COVID-19. Background on the study: COVID-19 samples, acute and convalescent, were from the United States, Italy and Spain. In each case, the material was cDNA or gDNA derived from T cells, B-cell-depleted T cells, or PBMCs.

In the original processing: The assay estimated nucleated cells by amplifying reference gene primers. The protocol was immunoSEQ multiplex PCR, while the TCRdb copy is restricted to in-frame clones and leaves out a portion. That table gives V, J and clone size, and the DNA gave D and trimming. The table records roughly 40,000 clones, about nine tenths of them present only once. Trimming took off 1 base at V and 1 base at J, with 8 bases between the two ends. CDR1 is LGHDT, CDR2 YNNKEL, per germline (reference sequence). The CDR3 runs 16 residues. The V and J genes are TRBV3-1 (or the pseudogene TRBV3-2) and TRBJ2-6; maybe TRBD2 (6 bases). Sequenced sample: peripheral blood. The origin of this receptor is a human donor in a cohort sampled during active COVID-19. The chain's CDR3 is CASSQGGGSGANVLTF. CDR3 sequence (DNA): TGTGCCAGCAGCCAAGGAGGAGGGTCTGGGGCCAACGTCCTGACTTTC.